The clone carrying this TCR beta chain was seen a few times. Its specificity is not known. This entry comes from a study of CD8 T cells in ankylosing spondylitis. Findings and caveats of the study: With a CD8+ phenotype, disease-linked clones were relatively rare in peripheral blood. Some of the motif variants had earlier been found in reactive arthritis patients' fluid and blood. Disease-linked clones reportedly showed significant enrichment in matched ankylosing spondylitis synovial fluid. A TCR beta motif made of eight highly homologous variants seemed typical of ankylosing spondylitis blood.

Quantitative 5'-RACE with molecular barcodes generated TCR beta libraries. TCRdb re-called the 5' RACE reads through MiXCR, storing one row per CDR3 protein. The repertoire consists of roughly 700,000 distinct CDR3 sequences, with around a fifth occurring once and the leading ten covering about a fifth. The length of the CDR3 is 15 residues. Trimming cost V 0 bases and J 5 bases; bases outside gene matches: 8. Germline CDR1 is DFQATT and CDR2 is SNEGSKA (reference sequence). The chain couples TRBV20-1 to TRBJ2-5, with 8 bases aligning to TRBD2. This sequence was found in a male donor with ankylosing spondylitis. The source material was blood, either unsorted or a sorted T cell fraction (not recorded which). The CDR3 spells CSAREALAGSETQYF. The CDR3 DNA follows: TGCAGTGCTAGAGAGGCGTTAGCGGGATCGGAGACCCAGTACTTC.